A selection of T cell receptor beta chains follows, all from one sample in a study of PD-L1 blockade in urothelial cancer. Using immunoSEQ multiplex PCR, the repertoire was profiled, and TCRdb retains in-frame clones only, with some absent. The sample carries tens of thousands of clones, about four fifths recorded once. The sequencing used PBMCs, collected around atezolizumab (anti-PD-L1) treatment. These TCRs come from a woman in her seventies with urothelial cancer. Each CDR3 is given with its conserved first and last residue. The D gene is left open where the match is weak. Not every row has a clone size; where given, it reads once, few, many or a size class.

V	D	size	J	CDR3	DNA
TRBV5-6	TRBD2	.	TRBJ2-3	CASSLQLAGVSNTQYF	TGTGCCAGCAGCTTGCAGCTAGCGGGAGTCTCGAATACGCAGTATTTT
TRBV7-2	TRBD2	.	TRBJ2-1	CASSLWTSGNNEQFF	TGTGCCAGCAGCTTATGGACTAGCGGGAACAATGAGCAGTTCTTC
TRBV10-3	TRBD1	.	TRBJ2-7	CASGQGVTYEQYF	TGTGCCAGCGGACAGGGGGTGACCTACGAGCAGTACTTC
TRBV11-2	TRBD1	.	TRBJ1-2	CASSLGGDRPYGYTF	TGTGCCAGCAGCTTAGGTGGGGACAGGCCGTATGGCTACACCTTC
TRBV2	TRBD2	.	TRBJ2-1	CASTFMGLATYNEQFF	TGTGCCAGCACCTTCATGGGACTAGCGACCTACAATGAGCAGTTCTTC
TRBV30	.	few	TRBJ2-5	CAWTTGETQYF	TGTGCCTGGACAACTGGAGAGACCCAGTACTTC
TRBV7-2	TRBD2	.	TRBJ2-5	CASSHTTSGASETQYF	TGTGCCAGCAGCCATACAACTAGCGGGGCATCGGAGACCCAGTACTTC
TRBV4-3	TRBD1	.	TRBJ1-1	CASSNHQGATEAFF	TGCGCCAGCAGCAATCACCAGGGGGCCACTGAAGCTTTCTTT
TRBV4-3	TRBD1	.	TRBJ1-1	CASSQDLRTGSRGEAFF	TGCGCCAGCAGCCAAGATTTGCGGACAGGTTCGAGGGGAGAAGCTTTCTTT
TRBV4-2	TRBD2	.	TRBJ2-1	CASSQERVLAGGDEQFF	TGTGCCAGCAGCCAAGAGAGAGTACTAGCGGGAGGAGATGAGCAGTTCTTC
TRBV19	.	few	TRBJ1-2	CASSPQGTDYGYTF	TGTGCCAGTAGTCCTCAGGGTACTGACTATGGCTACACCTTC
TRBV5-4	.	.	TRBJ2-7	CASSLFAQGRYEQYF	TGTGCCAGCAGCTTGTTCGCACAGGGTAGGTACGAGCAGTACTTC
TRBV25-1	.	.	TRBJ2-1	CASSEQGNNEQFF	TGTGCCAGCAGTGAACAGGGTAACAATGAGCAGTTCTTC
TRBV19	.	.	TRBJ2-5	CASSEKTGQETQYF	TGTGCCAGTAGTGAGAAGACAGGCCAAGAGACCCAGTACTTC
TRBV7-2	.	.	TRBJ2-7	CASSFTRTPRKQYF	TGTGCCAGCAGCTTCACTAGAACCCCCCGCAAGCAGTACTTC
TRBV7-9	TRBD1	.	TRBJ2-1	CASSPQGQGYGNEQFF	TGTGCCAGCAGCCCCCAGGGACAGGGGTACGGCAATGAGCAGTTCTTC
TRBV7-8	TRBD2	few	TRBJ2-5	CASSLGGLAGTQETQYF	TGTGCCAGCAGCTTAGGTGGACTAGCGGGGACCCAAGAGACCCAGTACTTC
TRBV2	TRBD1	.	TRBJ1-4	CASSPQGVQTGEKLFF	TGTGCCAGCAGCCCCCAGGGGGTTCAGACTGGTGAAAAACTGTTTTTT
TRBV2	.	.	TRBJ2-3	CASREMTDTQYF	TGTGCCAGCAGGGAGATGACAGATACGCAGTATTTT
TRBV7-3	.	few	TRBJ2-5	CASSLTGTPWLQETQYF	TGTGCCAGCAGCTTAACCGGGACTCCCTGGCTCCAAGAGACCCAGTACTTC
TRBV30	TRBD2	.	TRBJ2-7	CAWNPRGGGSDFTYEQYF	TGTGCCTGGAACCCTCGCGGGGGGGGCAGCGATTTCACCTACGAGCAGTACTTC
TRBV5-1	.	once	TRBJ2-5	CASSRPTGLETQYF	TGCGCCAGCAGCCGCCCGACAGGTTTAGAGACCCAGTACTTC
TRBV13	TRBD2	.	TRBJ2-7	CATREGAYEQYF	TGTGCCACCCGGGAGGGTGCCTACGAGCAGTACTTC
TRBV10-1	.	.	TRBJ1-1	CASSDPRPPTVRGGDNGEAFF	TGCGCCAGCAGTGACCCTCGACCGCCTACAGTTCGCGGAGGGGATAATGGTGAAGCTTTCTTT
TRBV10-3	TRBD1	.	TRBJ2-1	CAARDRGTRRPYNEQFF	TGTGCCGCCCGGGACAGGGGCACCCGTCGACCCTACAATGAGCAGTTCTTC
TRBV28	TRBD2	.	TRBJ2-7	CATEGRVSEQYF	TGTGCCACAGAGGGGAGGGTTTCCGAGCAGTACTTC
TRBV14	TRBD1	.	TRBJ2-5	CASSQGWSGGRKTQYF	TGTGCCAGCAGCCAAGGATGGTCAGGGGGTAGGAAGACCCAGTACTTC
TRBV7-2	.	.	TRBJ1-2	CASSSGTLNYGYTF	TGTGCCAGCAGCTCAGGGACACTAAACTATGGCTACACCTTC
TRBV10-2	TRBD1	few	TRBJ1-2	CASSESWDRAYTF	TGCGCCAGCAGTGAGTCGTGGGACAGGGCCTACACCTTC
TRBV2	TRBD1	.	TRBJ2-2	CASRASGTGLAGELFF	TGTGCCAGCAGGGCGTCCGGGACAGGGCTGGCCGGGGAGCTGTTTTTT
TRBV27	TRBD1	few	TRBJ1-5	CASSPFGTGLNQPQHF	TGTGCCAGCAGTCCCTTCGGGACAGGACTTAATCAGCCCCAGCATTTT
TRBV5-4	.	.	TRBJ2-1	CASTELDTPRDEQFF	TGTGCCAGCACCGAACTAGATACCCCTCGTGATGAGCAGTTCTTC
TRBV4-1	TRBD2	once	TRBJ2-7	CASSQLAGLTYEQYF	TGCGCCAGCAGCCAACTAGCGGGGCTCACCTACGAGCAGTACTTC
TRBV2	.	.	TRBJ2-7	CASSGQARSYEQYF	TGTGCCAGCAGTGGACAGGCCCGCTCCTACGAGCAGTACTTC
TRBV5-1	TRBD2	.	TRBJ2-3	CASSTRGLAWDTDTQYF	TGCGCCAGCAGCACGAGGGGACTAGCTTGGGACACAGATACGCAGTATTTT
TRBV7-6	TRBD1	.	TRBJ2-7	CASSLVKGAVYEQYF	TGTGCCAGCAGCTTAGTTAAGGGGGCTGTATACGAGCAGTACTTC
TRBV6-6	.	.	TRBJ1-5	CASSTGGGVDQPQHF	TGTGCCAGCAGTACCGGGGGAGGGGTGGATCAGCCCCAGCATTTT
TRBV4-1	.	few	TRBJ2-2	CASSQLNTGELFF	TGCGCCAGCAGCCAACTCAACACCGGGGAGCTGTTTTTT
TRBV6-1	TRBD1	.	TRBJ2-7	CASRRQGAYEQYF	TGTGCCAGCCGGAGACAGGGGGCCTACGAGCAGTACTTC
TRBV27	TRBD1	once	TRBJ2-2	CASSPDRGGLFF	TGTGCCAGCAGTCCAGACAGGGGAGGGCTGTTTTTT
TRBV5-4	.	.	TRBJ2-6	CASSLGGAGANVLTF	TGTGCCAGCAGCTTGGGGGGGGCTGGGGCCAACGTCCTGACTTTC
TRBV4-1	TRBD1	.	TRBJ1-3	CASSQGDRGTGNTIYF	TGCGCCAGCAGCCAAGGGGACAGGGGAACTGGAAACACCATATATTTT
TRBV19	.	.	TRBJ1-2	CASSELQDPYGYTF	TGTGCCAGTAGCGAACTACAGGATCCCTATGGCTACACCTTC
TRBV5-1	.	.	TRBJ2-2	CASSLRGSNTGELFF	TGCGCCAGCAGCTTGCGGGGGTCTAACACCGGGGAGCTGTTTTTT
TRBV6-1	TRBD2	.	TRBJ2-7	CASSGRTSGSHEQYF	TGTGCCAGCAGTGGCCGGACTAGCGGGAGCCACGAGCAGTACTTC
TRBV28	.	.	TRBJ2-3	CASSLSIAPSDTQYF	TGTGCCAGCAGTTTGTCGATAGCGCCTTCAGATACGCAGTATTTT
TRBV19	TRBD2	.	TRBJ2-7	CASSRRTSGTYEQYF	TGTGCCAGTAGCCGTAGGACTAGCGGAACCTACGAGCAGTACTTC
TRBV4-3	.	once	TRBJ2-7	CASSQVMGLSYEQYF	TGCGCCAGCAGCCAAGTAATGGGGCTCTCCTACGAGCAGTACTTC
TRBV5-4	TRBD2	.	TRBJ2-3	CASSQPGLDPDTQYF	TGTGCCAGCAGCCAACCGGGACTAGATCCAGATACGCAGTATTTT
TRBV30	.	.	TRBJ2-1	CAWSRLGYEQFF	TGTGCCTGGAGTCGACTAGGCTATGAGCAGTTCTTC
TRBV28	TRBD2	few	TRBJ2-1	CASSPWDGRGNNEQFF	TGTGCCAGCAGTCCTTGGGACGGGAGGGGCAACAATGAGCAGTTCTTC
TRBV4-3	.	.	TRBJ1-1	CASSHSQSPNTEAFF	TGCGCCAGCAGCCATAGCCAGAGCCCGAACACTGAAGCTTTCTTT
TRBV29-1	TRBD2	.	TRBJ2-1	CSAVYGTSRNNEQFF	TGCAGCGCTGTATATGGGACTAGCCGTAACAATGAGCAGTTCTTC
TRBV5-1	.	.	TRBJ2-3	CASSLGAGPSTDTQYF	TGCGCCAGCAGCTTGGGAGCAGGGCCTAGCACAGATACGCAGTATTTT
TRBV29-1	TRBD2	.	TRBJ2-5	CSVEGAGGPGETQYF	TGCAGCGTTGAAGGAGCGGGGGGGCCCGGGGAGACCCAGTACTTC